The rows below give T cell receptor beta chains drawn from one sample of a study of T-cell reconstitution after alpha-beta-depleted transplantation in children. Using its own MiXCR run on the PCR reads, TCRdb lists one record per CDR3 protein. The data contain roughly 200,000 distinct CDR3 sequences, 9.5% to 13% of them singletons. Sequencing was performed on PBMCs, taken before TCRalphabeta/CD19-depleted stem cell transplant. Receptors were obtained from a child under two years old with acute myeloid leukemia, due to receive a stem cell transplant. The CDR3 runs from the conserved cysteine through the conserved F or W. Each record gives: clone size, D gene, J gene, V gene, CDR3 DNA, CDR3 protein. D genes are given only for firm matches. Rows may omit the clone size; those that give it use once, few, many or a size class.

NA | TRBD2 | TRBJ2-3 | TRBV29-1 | TGCAGCGTGGCCAGTAGCGGGCATAGCACAGATACGCAGTATTTT | CSVASSGHSTDTQYF
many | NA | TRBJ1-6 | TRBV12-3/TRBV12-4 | TGTGCCAGCAGTTTATCTGATTCACCCCTCCACTTT | CASSLSDSPLHF
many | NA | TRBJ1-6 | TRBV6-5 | TGTGCCAGCAGTTACTCGAAGGGTAATGATTCACCCCTCCACTTT | CASSYSKGNDSPLHF
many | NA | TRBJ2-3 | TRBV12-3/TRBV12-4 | TGTGCCAGCAGACGTACTGGTGGCGATACGCAGTATTTT | CASRRTGGDTQYF
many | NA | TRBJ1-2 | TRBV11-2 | TGTGCCAGCAGCTCCGCGCCTCCCCAAAAGGAAGGCTACACCTTC | CASSSAPPQKEGYTF
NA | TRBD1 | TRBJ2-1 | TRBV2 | TGTGCCAGCACCGAACAGGGGGCAAATGAGCAGTTCTTC | CASTEQGANEQFF
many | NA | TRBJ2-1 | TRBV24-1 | TGTGCCACCAGTGACAGTACTAGCCTTTCGTACAATGAGCAGTTCTTC | CATSDSTSLSYNEQFF
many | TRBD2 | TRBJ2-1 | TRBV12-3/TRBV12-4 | TGTGCCAGCAGTCGATCAGCGGGAGCCTACAATGAGCAGTTCTTC | CASSRSAGAYNEQFF
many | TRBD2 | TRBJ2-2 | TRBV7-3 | TGTGCCAGCAGCTCAAGGGCATCTAGCGGGGTATCCGGGGAGCTGTTTTTT | CASSSRASSGVSGELFF
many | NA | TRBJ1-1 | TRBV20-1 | TGCAGTGCCACCTTCAGGGGAATCACTGAAGCTTTCTTT | CSATFRGITEAFF
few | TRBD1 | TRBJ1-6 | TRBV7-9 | TGTGCCAGCAGCTTCTCAGGGGGCCGGGGTCTGTTCTTACCCCTCCACTTT | CASSFSGGRGLFLPLHF
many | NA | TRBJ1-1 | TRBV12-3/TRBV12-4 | TGTGCCAGCAGTTGGGGGACGCCGGGGGTAGGGACTGAAGCTTTCTTT | CASSWGTPGVGTEAFF
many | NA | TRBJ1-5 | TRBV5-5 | TGTGCCAGCAGCTTGGGATACCCCGGGGTTCAGCCCCAGCATTTT | CASSLGYPGVQPQHF
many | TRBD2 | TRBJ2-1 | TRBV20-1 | TGCAGTGCTAGAGATCAAAGCGGGATATACCATGAGCAGTTCTTC | CSARDQSGIYHEQFF
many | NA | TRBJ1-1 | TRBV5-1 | TGCGCCAGCAGCTTATCGACGTTCGCTGAAGCTTTCTTT | CASSLSTFAEAFF
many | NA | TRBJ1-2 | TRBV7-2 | TGTGCCAGCAGCCCTATGGGGGGATCCCACTATGGCTACACCTTC | CASSPMGGSHYGYTF
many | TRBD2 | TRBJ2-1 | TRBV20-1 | TGCAGTGCCCCATTAGCGGGAGTACGGGACAATGAGCAGTTCTTC | CSAPLAGVRDNEQFF
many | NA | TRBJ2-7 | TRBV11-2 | TGTGCCAGCAGCTGGGGGGCCCAGGTCGGGCAGTACTTC | CASSWGAQVGQYF
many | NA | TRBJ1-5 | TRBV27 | TGTGCCAGCAGTTTCACATCGGAGGGCAATCAGCCCCAGCATTTT | CASSFTSEGNQPQHF
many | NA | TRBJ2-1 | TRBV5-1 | TGCGCCAGCAGCTTGGGAAGCTCAATCTCCTACAATGAGCAGTTCTTC | CASSLGSSISYNEQFF
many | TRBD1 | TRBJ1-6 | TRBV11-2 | TGTGCCAGCAGCCCAGCCGGACAGGGAGATTCACCCCTCCACTTT | CASSPAGQGDSPLHF
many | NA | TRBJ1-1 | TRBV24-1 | TGTGCCACCTCGGTAGGGGACACTGAAGCTTTCTTT | CATSVGDTEAFF
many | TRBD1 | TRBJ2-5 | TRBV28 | TGTGCCAGCAGTTCACGGACAGGGGGGGATCAAGAGACCCAGTACTTC | CASSSRTGGDQETQYF